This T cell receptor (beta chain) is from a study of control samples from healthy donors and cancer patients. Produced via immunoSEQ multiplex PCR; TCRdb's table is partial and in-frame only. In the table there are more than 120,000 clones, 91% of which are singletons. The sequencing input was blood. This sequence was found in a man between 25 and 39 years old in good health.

For the CDR3, the DNA is TGTGCCTGGAGTGTACGAGGGGGACTCACAGATACGCAGTATTTT. Its translation is CAWSVRGGLTDTQYF. The V call is TRBV30, the J call TRBJ2-3; D possibly matches TRBD1 or TRBD2 (6 bases each). V dropped 0 bases and J dropped 2 bases, with 12 bases sitting between them. Germline loops: CDR1 GTSNPN, CDR2 SVGIG (reference sequence). The CDR3 totals 15 residues.